These 2 T cell receptor beta chains were sequenced from one sample in a study of blood T cell repertoires in COVID-19. The protocol was immunoSEQ multiplex PCR, while the TCRdb copy is restricted to in-frame clones and leaves out a portion. Counted here are around 83,000 clones, more than 85% occurring once; the ten biggest clones make up around 14%. Specimen: peripheral blood. The receptors stem from a man between 65 and 85 years old with active or convalescent COVID-19.

The chain employs TRBV6-6 and TRBJ2-7, with TRBD2 identical over 7 bases. From germline, CDR1 is MNHNY and CDR2 SVGAGI (reference sequence). The CDR3 extends over 14 amino acids. V gave up 7 bases and J gave up 2 bases; unmatched junction bases: 8. CDR3 coding DNA: TGTGCCAGCACCCGGGGTGGGGGGGCCTACGAGCAGTACTTC. Translated, it gives CASTRGGGAYEQYF.

The chain recombines TRBV19 with TRBJ1-1; D is unresolved. Looked up from germline, CDR1 is LNHDA and CDR2 is SQIVND (reference sequence). This CDR3 contains 14 residues. The V gene lost 3 bases and the J gene lost 3 bases, with 11 bases spanning the gap. DNA of the CDR3: TGTGCCAGTAGTATTAGCCGGAAGGACACTGAAGCTTTCTTT. It yields the protein CASSISRKDTEAFF.